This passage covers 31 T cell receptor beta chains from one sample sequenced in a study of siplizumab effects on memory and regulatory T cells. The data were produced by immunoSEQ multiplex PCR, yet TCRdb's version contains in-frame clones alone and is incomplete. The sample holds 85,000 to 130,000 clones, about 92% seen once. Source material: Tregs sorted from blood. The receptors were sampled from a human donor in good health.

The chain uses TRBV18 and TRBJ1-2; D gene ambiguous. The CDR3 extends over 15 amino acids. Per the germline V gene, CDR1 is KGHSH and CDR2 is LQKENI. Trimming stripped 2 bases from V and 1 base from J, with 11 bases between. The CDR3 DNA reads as TGTGCCAGCTCACCAGTGTCGCCGGATAACTATGGCTACACCTTC. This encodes CASSPVSPDNYGYTF.

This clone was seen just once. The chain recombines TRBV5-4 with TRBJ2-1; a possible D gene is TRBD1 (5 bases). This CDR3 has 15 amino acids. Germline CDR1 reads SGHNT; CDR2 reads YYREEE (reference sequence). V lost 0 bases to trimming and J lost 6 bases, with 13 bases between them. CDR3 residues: CASSLAGSRSNEQFF. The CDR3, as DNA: TGTGCCAGCAGCTTGGCAGGGTCCAGGAGCAATGAGCAGTTCTTC.

CDR3 nucleotide sequence: TGTGCCAGCAGCCGATATGGACTAGCGGGAGGTGAGGGTGAGCAGTTCTTC. Encoded protein: CASSRYGLAGGEGEQFF. V and J are TRBV11-3 and TRBJ2-1; 14 bases map to TRBD2. The CDR3 runs 17 residues. J lost 9 bases, V lost 5 bases, and 12 bases had no gene match. The germline V gene has CDR1 SGHNT and CDR2 YENEEA.

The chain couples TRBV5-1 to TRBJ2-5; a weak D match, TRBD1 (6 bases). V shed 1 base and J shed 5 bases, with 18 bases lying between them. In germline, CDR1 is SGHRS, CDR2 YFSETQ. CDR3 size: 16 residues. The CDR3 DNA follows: TGCGCCAGCAGCTTGAGGGTAACAGGTCAGGGGGAGACCCAGTACTTC. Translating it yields CASSLRVTGQGETQYF.

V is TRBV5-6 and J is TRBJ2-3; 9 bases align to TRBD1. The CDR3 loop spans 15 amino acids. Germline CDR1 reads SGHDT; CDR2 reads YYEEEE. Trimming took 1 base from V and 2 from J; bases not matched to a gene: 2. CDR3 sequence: CASSLRQGVTDTQYF. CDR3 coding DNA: TGTGCCAGCAGCTTGCGACAGGGGGTCACAGATACGCAGTATTTT.

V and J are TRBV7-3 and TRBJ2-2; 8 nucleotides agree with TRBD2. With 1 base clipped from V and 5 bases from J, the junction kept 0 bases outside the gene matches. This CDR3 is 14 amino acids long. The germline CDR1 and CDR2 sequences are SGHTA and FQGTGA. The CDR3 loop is CASSLIAGTGELFF. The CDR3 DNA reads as TGTGCCAGCAGCTTAATAGCGGGAACCGGGGAGCTGTTTTTT.

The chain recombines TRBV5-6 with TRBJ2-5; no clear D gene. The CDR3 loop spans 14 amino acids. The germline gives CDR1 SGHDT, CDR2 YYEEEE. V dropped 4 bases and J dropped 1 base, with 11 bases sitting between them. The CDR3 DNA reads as TGTGCCAGCAGCCTACTGGACCTCCAAGAGACCCAGTACTTC. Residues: CASSLLDLQETQYF.

Here the CDR3 reads CASSQVNEKLFF. As DNA, the CDR3 is TGCGCCAGCAGCCAAGTTAATGAAAAACTGTTTTTT. The chain combines TRBV4-1 with TRBJ1-4; D remains ambiguous. V lost 1 base and J lost 4, with 1 base in between. This CDR3 region has 12 residues. The germline V gene has CDR1 MGHRA and CDR2 YSYEKL.

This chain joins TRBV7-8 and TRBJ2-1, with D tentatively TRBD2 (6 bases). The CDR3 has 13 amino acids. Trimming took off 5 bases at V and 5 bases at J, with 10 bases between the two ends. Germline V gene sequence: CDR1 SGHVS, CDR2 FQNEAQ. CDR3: CASSPGVNNEQFF. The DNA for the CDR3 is TGTGCCAGCAGCCCGGGGGTAAACAATGAGCAGTTCTTC.

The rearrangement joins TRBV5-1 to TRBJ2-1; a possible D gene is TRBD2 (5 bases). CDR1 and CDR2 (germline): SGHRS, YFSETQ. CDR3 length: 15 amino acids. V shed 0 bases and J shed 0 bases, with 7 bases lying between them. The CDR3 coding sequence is TGCGCCAGCAGCTTGGATGGGAGCTCCTACAATGAGCAGTTCTTC. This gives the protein CASSLDGSSYNEQFF. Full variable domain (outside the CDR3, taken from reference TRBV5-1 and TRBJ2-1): KAGVTQTPRYLIKTRGQQVTLSCSPISGHRSVSWYQQTPGQGLQFLFEYFSETQRNKGNFPGRFSGRQFSNSRSEMNVSTLELGDSALYLCASSLDGSSYNEQFFGPGTRLTVL.

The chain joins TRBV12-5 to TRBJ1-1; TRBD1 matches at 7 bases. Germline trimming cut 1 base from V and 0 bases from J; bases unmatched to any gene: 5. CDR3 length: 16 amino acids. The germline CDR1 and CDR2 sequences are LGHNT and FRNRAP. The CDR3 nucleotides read TGTGCTAGTGGTTTGGGCGACAGGGCCTTGAACACTGAAGCTTTCTTT. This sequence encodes CASGLGDRALNTEAFF.

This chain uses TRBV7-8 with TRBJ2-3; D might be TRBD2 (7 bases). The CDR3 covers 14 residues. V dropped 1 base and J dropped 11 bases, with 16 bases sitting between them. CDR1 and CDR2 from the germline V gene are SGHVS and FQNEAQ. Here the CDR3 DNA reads TGTGCCAGCAGCTTAGGGCGGGGGCGGAGAGGGCAGTATTTT. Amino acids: CASSLGRGRRGQYF.

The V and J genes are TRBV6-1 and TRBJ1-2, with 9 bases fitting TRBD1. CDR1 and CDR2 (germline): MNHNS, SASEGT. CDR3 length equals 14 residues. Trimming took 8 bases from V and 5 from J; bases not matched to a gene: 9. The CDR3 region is CASGRTGDVYGYTF. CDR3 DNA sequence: TGTGCCAGCGGGAGGACAGGGGATGTATATGGCTACACCTTC.

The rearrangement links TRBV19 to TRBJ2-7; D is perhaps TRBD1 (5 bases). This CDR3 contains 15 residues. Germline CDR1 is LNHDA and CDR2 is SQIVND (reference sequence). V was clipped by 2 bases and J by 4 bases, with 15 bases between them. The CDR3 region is CASSITTAPGYEQYF. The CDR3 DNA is TGTGCCAGTAGTATAACTACAGCTCCAGGGTACGAGCAGTACTTC.

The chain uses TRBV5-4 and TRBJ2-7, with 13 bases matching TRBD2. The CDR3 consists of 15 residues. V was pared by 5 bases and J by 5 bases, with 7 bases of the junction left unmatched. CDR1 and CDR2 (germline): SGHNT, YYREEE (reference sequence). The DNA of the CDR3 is TGTGCCAGCAGTCGGACTAGCGGGAGTAGCAACGAGCAGTACTTC. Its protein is CASSRTSGSSNEQYF.

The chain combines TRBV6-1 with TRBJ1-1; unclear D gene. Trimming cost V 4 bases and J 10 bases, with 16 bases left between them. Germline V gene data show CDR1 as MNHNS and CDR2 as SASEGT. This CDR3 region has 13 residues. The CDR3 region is CASSARVGLVAFF. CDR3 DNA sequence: TGTGCCAGCAGTGCACGGGTAGGCTTGGTAGCTTTCTTT.

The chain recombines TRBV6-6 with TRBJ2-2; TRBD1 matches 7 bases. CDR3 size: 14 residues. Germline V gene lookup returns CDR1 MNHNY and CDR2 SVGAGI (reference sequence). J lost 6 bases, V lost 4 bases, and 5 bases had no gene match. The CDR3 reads CASSSPTGPGELFF. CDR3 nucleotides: TGTGCCAGCAGTTCCCCGACAGGGCCCGGGGAGCTGTTTTTT.

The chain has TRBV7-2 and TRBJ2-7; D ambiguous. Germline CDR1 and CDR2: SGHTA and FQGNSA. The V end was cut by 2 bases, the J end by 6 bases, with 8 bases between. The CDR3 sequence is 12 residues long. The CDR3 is CASSLSSGEQYF. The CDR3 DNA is TGTGCCAGCAGCTTATCGTCGGGCGAGCAGTACTTC.

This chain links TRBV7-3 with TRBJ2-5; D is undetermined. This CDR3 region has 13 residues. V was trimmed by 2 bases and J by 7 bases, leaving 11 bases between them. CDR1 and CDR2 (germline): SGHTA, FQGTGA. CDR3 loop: CASSLGVIGTQYF. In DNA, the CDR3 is TGTGCCAGCAGCTTAGGGGTTATAGGGACCCAGTACTTC. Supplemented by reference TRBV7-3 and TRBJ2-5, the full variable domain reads GAGVSQTPSNKVTEKGKYVELRCDPISGHTALYWYRQSLGQGPEFLIYFQGTGAADDSGLPNDRFFAVRPEGSVSTLKIQRTERGDSAVYLCASSLGVIGTQYFGPGTRLLVL.

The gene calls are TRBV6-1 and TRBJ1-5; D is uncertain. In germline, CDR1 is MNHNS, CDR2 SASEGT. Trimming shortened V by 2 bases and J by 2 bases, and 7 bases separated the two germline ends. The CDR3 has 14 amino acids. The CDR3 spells CASSEFRGNQPQHF. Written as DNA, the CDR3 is TGTGCCAGCAGTGAATTTCGGGGCAATCAGCCCCAGCATTTT.

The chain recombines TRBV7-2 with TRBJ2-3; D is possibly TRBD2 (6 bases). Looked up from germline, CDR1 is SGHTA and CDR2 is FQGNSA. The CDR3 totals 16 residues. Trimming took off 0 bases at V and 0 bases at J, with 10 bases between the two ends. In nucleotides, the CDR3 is TGTGCCAGCAGCTTAGCGTCGGAGGGGAGCACAGATACGCAGTATTTT. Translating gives CASSLASEGSTDTQYF.

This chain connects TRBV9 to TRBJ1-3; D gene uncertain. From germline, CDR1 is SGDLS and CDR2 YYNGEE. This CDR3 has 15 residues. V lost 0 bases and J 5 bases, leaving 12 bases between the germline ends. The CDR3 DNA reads TGTGCCAGCAGCGTAGAGGCTGGCTCCCGAAACACCATATATTTT. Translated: CASSVEAGSRNTIYF. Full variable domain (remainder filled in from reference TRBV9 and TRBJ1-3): DSGVTQTPKHLITATGQRVTLRCSPRSGDLSVYWYQQSLDQGLQFLIQYYNGEERAKGNILERFSAQQFPDLHSELNLSSLELGDSALYFCASSVEAGSRNTIYFGEGSWLTVV.

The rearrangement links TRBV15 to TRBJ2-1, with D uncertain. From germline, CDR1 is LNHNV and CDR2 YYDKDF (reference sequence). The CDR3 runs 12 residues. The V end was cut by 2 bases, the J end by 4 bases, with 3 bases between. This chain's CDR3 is CATSRHYNEQFF. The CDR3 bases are TGTGCCACCAGCAGACATTACAATGAGCAGTTCTTC. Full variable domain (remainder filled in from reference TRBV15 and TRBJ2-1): DAMVIQNPRYQVTQFGKPVTLSCSQTLNHNVMYWYQQKSSQAPKLLFHYYDKDFNNEADTPDNFQSRRPNTSFCFLDIRSPGLGDTAMYLCATSRHYNEQFFGPGTRLTVL.

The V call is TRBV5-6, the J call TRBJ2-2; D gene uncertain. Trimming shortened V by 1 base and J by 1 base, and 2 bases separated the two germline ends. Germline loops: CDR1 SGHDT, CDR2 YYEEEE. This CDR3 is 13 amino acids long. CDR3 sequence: CASSLWNTGELFF. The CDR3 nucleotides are TGTGCCAGCAGCTTGTGGAACACCGGGGAGCTGTTTTTT.

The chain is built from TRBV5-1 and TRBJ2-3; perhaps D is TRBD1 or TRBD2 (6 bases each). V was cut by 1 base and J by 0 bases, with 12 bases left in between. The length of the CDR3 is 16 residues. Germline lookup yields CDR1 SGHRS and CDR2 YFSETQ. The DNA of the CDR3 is TGCGCCAGCAGCTTGTTTTTGGGGGGCAGCACAGATACGCAGTATTTT. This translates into CASSLFLGGSTDTQYF.

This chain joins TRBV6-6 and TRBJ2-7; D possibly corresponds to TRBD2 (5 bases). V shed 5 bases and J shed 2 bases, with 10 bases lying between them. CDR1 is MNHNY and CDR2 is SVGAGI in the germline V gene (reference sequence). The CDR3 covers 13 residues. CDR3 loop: CASSNGVAYEQYF. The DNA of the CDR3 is TGTGCCAGCAGTAACGGGGTTGCCTACGAGCAGTACTTC.

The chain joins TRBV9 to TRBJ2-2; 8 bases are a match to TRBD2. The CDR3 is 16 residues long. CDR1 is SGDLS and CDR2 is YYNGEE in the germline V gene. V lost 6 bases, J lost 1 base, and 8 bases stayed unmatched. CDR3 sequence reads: CASTRSSGRNTGELFF. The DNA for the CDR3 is TGTGCCAGCACCCGTAGCAGCGGGAGGAACACCGGGGAGCTGTTTTTT.

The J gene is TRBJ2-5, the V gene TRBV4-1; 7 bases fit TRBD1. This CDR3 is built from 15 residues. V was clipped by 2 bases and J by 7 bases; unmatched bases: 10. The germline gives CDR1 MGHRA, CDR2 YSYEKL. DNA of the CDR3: TGCGCCAGCAGCCAAACAGGGGCCCTAGTAGGGACCCAGTACTTC. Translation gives CASSQTGALVGTQYF.

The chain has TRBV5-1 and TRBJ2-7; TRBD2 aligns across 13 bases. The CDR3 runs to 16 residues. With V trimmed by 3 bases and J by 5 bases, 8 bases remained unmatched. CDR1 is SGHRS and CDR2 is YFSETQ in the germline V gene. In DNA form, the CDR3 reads TGCGCCAGCAGCTATTCCGGGACTAGCGGGATAAACGAGCAGTACTTC. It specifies CASSYSGTSGINEQYF.

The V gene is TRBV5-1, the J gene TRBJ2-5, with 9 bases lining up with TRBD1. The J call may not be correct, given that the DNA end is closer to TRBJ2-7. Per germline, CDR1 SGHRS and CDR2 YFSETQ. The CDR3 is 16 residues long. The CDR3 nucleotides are TGCGCCAGCAGCCTAGTTTTTTCGGACAGGGGTTCCGAGCAGTACTTC. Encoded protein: CASSLVFSDRGSEQYF.

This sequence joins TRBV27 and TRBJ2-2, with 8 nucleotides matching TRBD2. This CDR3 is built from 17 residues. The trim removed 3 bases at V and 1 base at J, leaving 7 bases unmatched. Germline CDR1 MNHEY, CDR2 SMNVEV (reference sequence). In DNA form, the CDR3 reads TGTGCCAGCAGTTTTGTTAGCGGGACCAGGAACACCGGGGAGCTGTTTTTT. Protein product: CASSFVSGTRNTGELFF.